The 21 T cell receptor beta chains below all came from one sample that was sequenced in a study of neurological immune-mediated disorders (dated by TCRdb to the late 2010s). The library relied on 5' RACE. The sample was run on an Illumina HiSeq 2500. TCRdb redid the processing of the public reads, applying fastp at Q25 and MiXCR, and retained in-frame beta chains. One record per CDR3 amino acid sequence lists the most common genes and DNA. The sample yields approximately 74,000 distinct CDR3 sequences; around a tenth were counted once. The ten most abundant clones make up around 1.7% of the sample. Sample: PBMCs. These receptors were taken from a man in his fifties or sixties in good health.

This clonotype was seen repeatedly, ten times or more. The chain links TRBV18 to TRBJ1-1, with 10 bases that match TRBD1. CDR3 length: 17 amino acids. Germline CDR1 and CDR2: KGHSH and LQKENI. V was pared by 5 bases and J by 0 bases, with 9 bases of the junction left unmatched. The CDR3 loop is CASSSGTGAVMNTEAFF. In DNA, the CDR3 is TGTGCCAGCTCATCCGGGACAGGGGCGGTTATGAACACTGAAGCTTTCTTT.

This clonotype has a count of ten or more. This chain links TRBV6-1 with TRBJ2-1; a possible D gene is TRBD1 (5 bases). Germline V gene lookup returns CDR1 MNHNS and CDR2 SASEGT. CDR3 length: 15 amino acids. V lost 0 bases and J lost 1, with 7 bases in between. This CDR3 reads CASSEAAGSYNEQFF. As DNA, the CDR3 is TGTGCCAGCAGTGAAGCGGCAGGGTCCTACAATGAGCAGTTCTTC.

This clonotype has at least ten counts. The V gene is TRBV12-3 or TRBV12-4, the J gene TRBJ1-6; D unresolved. This CDR3 region has 17 residues. V shed 4 bases and J shed 13 bases, with 26 bases lying between them. CDR3 residues: CASSSPGNPLYKMPLHF. DNA for the CDR3: TGTGCCAGCAGTTCCCCCGGGAACCCTCTTTATAAAATGCCCCTCCACTTT.

In its sample, this clonotype was seen many times. V gene TRBV12-3 or TRBV12-4 combines with J gene TRBJ2-1; 11 nucleotides line up with TRBD2. The CDR3 consists of 15 residues. The V gene end was trimmed by 1 base and the J gene end by 7 bases; junction bases not matched to a gene: 3. CDR3: CASSLVSGRGNEQFF. Written as DNA, the CDR3 is TGTGCCAGCAGTTTAGTTAGCGGGAGGGGGAATGAGCAGTTCTTC.

This clonotype was detected many times. The rearrangement links TRBV29-1 to TRBJ2-7; TRBD1 matches at 12 bases. V trimming: 7 bases; J trimming: 5 bases; junction bases outside the gene matches: 9. Germline loops: CDR1 SQVTM, CDR2 ANQGSEA. There are 14 residues in the CDR3. CDR3: CSASPGTGGDEQYF. CDR3 bases: TGCAGCGCGTCACCCGGGACAGGGGGCGACGAGCAGTACTTC.

With regard to this clonotype: This could be a read error, since a much larger clone is one nucleotide away. The chain couples TRBV6-2 or TRBV6-3 to TRBJ1-1; 8 positions agree with TRBD1. This CDR3 contains 14 residues. Germline assignment: CDR1 MNHEY and CDR2 SVGEGT. The CDR3 region is CVSSFTGGYTEAFF. CDR3 bases: TGTGTCAGCAGTTTTACAGGGGGTTACACTGAAGCTTTCTTT.

This clonotype was picked up many times. This sequence joins TRBV12-3 or TRBV12-4 and TRBJ2-3, with D possibly TRBD1 on 6 matching bases. V dropped 7 bases and J dropped 1 base, with 15 bases sitting between them. CDR3 length: 15 residues. The CDR3 here is CASKGTRSGTDTQYF. The CDR3 DNA reads as TGTGCCAGCAAGGGGACACGATCTGGCACAGATACGCAGTATTTT.

This clonotype was counted many times. V is TRBV5-1 and J is TRBJ2-1, with 9 bases matching TRBD1. This CDR3 is built from 13 residues. In germline, CDR1 is SGHRS, CDR2 YFSETQ. V was clipped by 3 bases and J by 9 bases; unmatched bases: 4. CDR3 amino acids: CASSWGQGSEQFF. DNA for the CDR3: TGCGCCAGCAGCTGGGGACAGGGATCTGAGCAGTTCTTC.

This clonotype was picked up many times. V is TRBV5-4 and J is TRBJ1-2, with unresolved D. The length of the CDR3 is 13 residues. V gave up 0 bases and J gave up 7 bases, with 10 bases separating them. From germline, CDR1 is SGHNT and CDR2 YYREEE (reference sequence). The CDR3 reads CASSLDGSGGYTF. The CDR3 bases are TGTGCCAGCAGCTTGGACGGGTCTGGTGGCTACACCTTC.

To note about this clonotype: A much larger clone is a single base away; this may be a read error. V and J are TRBV7-2 and TRBJ2-7; D unclear. This CDR3 has 12 residues. Per germline, CDR1 SGHTA and CDR2 FQGNSA. The CDR3 reads CASSTDDYDQYF. DNA of the CDR3: TGTGCCAGCAGCACGGACGATTACGATCAGTACTTC.

The table lists this clonotype with many counts. This chain uses TRBV5-1 with TRBJ2-1; D is perhaps TRBD1 or TRBD2 (5 bases each). The length of the CDR3 is 17 residues. In germline, CDR1 is SGHRS, CDR2 YFSETQ. Trimming stripped 3 bases from V and 0 bases from J, with 16 bases between. CDR3 loop: CASSSRGVSSSYNEQFF. In DNA form, the CDR3 reads TGCGCCAGCAGCTCGAGGGGCGTAAGTAGCTCCTACAATGAGCAGTTCTTC.

The chain uses TRBV27 and TRBJ2-5, with a possible D match to TRBD2 (5 bases). Deletions cut 3 bases from V and 5 bases from J, with 10 bases between. This CDR3 has 13 residues. Germline CDR1 is MNHEY and CDR2 is SMNVEV (reference sequence). The CDR3 protein is CASSFRRGETQYF. The CDR3 bases are TGTGCCAGCAGTTTCAGGAGAGGGGAGACCCAGTACTTC.

Ten or more counts support this clonotype. This chain connects TRBV3-1 to TRBJ1-5; 7 nucleotides agree with TRBD1. From germline, CDR1 is LGHDT and CDR2 YNNKEL (reference sequence). This CDR3 is 18 amino acids long. J gave up 0 bases and V 6 bases, and 14 bases lay outside the gene matches. The CDR3 DNA reads as TGTGCCAGCAGTGGAGGGGGCCCCGGGTCGGATAGCAATCAGCCCCAGCATTTT. It translates to CASSGGGPGSDSNQPQHF.

This clonotype was picked up many times. The chain links TRBV10-3 to TRBJ2-5; tentatively, D is TRBD2 (6 bases). Trimming cost V 3 bases and J 4 bases, with 9 bases left between them. The CDR3 totals 13 residues. CDR1 ENHRY and CDR2 SYGVKD come from the germline V gene. CDR3 protein: CAISDRGGETQYF. The CDR3 bases are TGTGCCATCAGTGATCGGGGAGGAGAGACCCAGTACTTC.

This clonotype was detected many times. The chain's CDR3 is CASSQDGLAGPYNEQFF. As DNA, the CDR3 is TGTGCCAGCAGCCAAGATGGGCTAGCGGGCCCCTACAATGAGCAGTTCTTC. V usage is TRBV3-1 and J usage is TRBJ2-1; 8 bases match TRBD2. The CDR3 is made up of 17 amino acids. The germline gives CDR1 LGHDT, CDR2 YNNKEL (reference sequence). J lost 2 bases, V lost 0 bases, and 6 bases had no gene match.

This clonotype was observed at least ten times. This sequence joins TRBV10-3 and TRBJ2-2; no clear D gene. Per the germline V gene, CDR1 is ENHRY and CDR2 is SYGVKD. The V and J ends lost 7 bases and 0 bases respectively, with 12 bases between them. There are 15 residues in the CDR3. CDR3: CAITSENANTGELFF. CDR3 in DNA: TGTGCCATCACTTCGGAGAACGCGAACACCGGGGAGCTGTTTTTT.

This clonotype was counted at least ten times. CDR3 amino acids: CASSTSSYEQYF. The CDR3 DNA reads TGTGCCAGTAGTACATCCTCCTACGAGCAGTACTTC. This chain links TRBV19 with TRBJ2-7; the D is unclear. The ends were cut back, 4 bases at V and 0 bases at J, with 4 bases in the middle. Germline V gene sequence: CDR1 LNHDA, CDR2 SQIVND (reference sequence). The CDR3 is made up of 12 amino acids.

This clonotype has more than one count but fewer than ten. The chain carries TRBV20-1 and TRBJ2-7; no reliable D call. V dropped 5 bases and J dropped 6 bases, with 14 bases sitting between them. CDR1 is DFQATT, CDR2 SNEGSKA, per germline (reference sequence). The CDR3 runs to 12 residues. CDR3 protein: CSAPGEYLEQYF. CDR3 in DNA: TGCAGTGCTCCAGGAGAATATCTCGAGCAGTACTTC.

In its sample, this clonotype was seen a few times. CDR3 region: CASSPFLAKDEQYF. CDR3 DNA sequence: TGTGCCAGCTCACCATTCCTAGCGAAAGACGAGCAGTACTTC. The chain recombines TRBV18 with TRBJ2-7; TRBD2 might be the D (6 bases). The CDR3 totals 14 residues. Trimming took off 2 bases at V and 5 bases at J, with 13 bases between the two ends. The germline CDR1 and CDR2 sequences are KGHSH and LQKENI. Together with reference TRBV18 and TRBJ2-7, the CDR3 gives the full variable domain: NAGVMQNPRHLVRRRGQEARLRCSPMKGHSHVYWYRQLPEEGLKFMVYLQKENIIDESGMPKERFSAEFPKEGPSILRIQQVVRGDSAAYFCASSPFLAKDEQYFGPGTRLTVT.

This chain connects TRBV12-3 or TRBV12-4 to TRBJ2-5; D is ambiguous. CDR3 length: 15 residues. With 1 base removed from V and 1 base from J, the gap between germline ends came to 10 bases. CDR3 protein: CASSLVRVIQETQYF. The CDR3 DNA reads TGTGCCAGCAGTTTAGTAAGGGTCATCCAAGAGACCCAGTACTTC.

This clonotype was seen ten or more times. This rearrangement joins TRBV28 to TRBJ1-5, with D possibly TRBD1 on 5 matching bases. This CDR3 is 16 amino acids long. The V end was cut by 5 bases, the J end by 4 bases, with 18 bases between. Germline assignment: CDR1 MDHEN and CDR2 SYDVKM. The CDR3 coding sequence is TGTGCCAGCAGTGGGACTCGGGGCGTCGGGAATCAGCCCCAGCATTTT. Its protein product is CASSGTRGVGNQPQHF.